This T cell receptor beta chain was identified during a study of identical twins. Study outcomes and limitations: The presence of invariant MAIT and iNKT cells could partly confound analyses of zero-insertion sequences. Weaker excess twin sharing was observed in beta out-of-frame sequences.

This CDR3 is built from 14 residues. Trimming removed 0 bases from V and 11 bases from J; junction bases left unmatched: 6. Germline-derived CDR1 and CDR2 are KGHDR and SFDVKD. Carrying unique molecular identifiers, the cDNA also gained a universal primer site through template switching. TCRdb fed the 5' RACE reads into MiXCR, producing one record per CDR3 protein. This table has some 1,700,000 distinct CDR3 sequences, around 33% appearing once. The sample holds a few counts of this clonotype. The antigen is unknown. Material: cord blood. This sequence was found in a newborn girl in good health. J is TRBJ2-5 and V is TRBV24-1; 9 bases line up with TRBD1. The CDR3 nucleotides are TGTGCCACCAGTGATTTGACAGGGGGCAATGAGCAGTACTTC. Its translation is CATSDLTGGNEQYF.